This T cell receptor (beta chain) emerged from a study of blood T cell repertoires in COVID-19. Whole-study context: In each case, the material was cDNA or gDNA derived from T cells, B-cell-depleted T cells, or PBMCs.

Clones were read by immunoSEQ multiplex PCR, and TCRdb kept only the in-frame ones, dropping some. Of some 390,000 clones listed, about nine tenths are singletons. What was sequenced was peripheral blood. The source is a woman in her thirties or forties with COVID-19, enrolled during active disease.

The CDR3 DNA sequence: TGTGCCAGCAGCACCCGGGACTTCTCCTACGAGCAGTACTTC. This sequence encodes CASSTRDFSYEQYF. This chain connects TRBV9 to TRBJ2-7, with D possibly TRBD2 on 6 matching bases. This CDR3 comprises 14 residues. Trimming removed 4 bases from V and 0 bases from J, with 11 bases in between. CDR1 is SGDLS and CDR2 is YYNGEE in the germline V gene.